A single sample gave rise to the 12 T cell receptor beta chains below, sequenced in a study of T-cell reconstitution after alpha-beta-depleted transplantation in children. This sample's TCRbeta library carried unique molecular identifier barcodes. TCRdb used MiXCR to reprocess the PCR reads, holding one entry per CDR3 protein. This sample has about 280,000 distinct CDR3 sequences, with around a tenth found just once. The material was peripheral blood, obtained 180 days after TCRalphabeta/CD19-depleted stem cell transplant. These TCRs come from a male patient aged 2-15 years who had a stem cell transplant for chronic granulomatous disease, so the T cells may come from the graft donor.

At least ten counts were recorded for this clonotype. The V call is TRBV20-1, the J call TRBJ2-1; D is unclear. CDR1 and CDR2 (germline): DFQATT, SNEGSKA (reference sequence). Trimming shortened V by 4 bases and J by 3 bases, and 10 bases separated the two germline ends. This CDR3 contains 13 residues. The CDR3 nucleotides read TGCAGTGCTATAAAGCCCCTCTACAATGAGCAGTTCTTC. It codes for CSAIKPLYNEQFF.

As regards this clonotype: Just one base apart from a much larger clone, this may be a read error. The chain uses TRBV20-1 and TRBJ2-3; 9 nucleotides line up with TRBD2. CDR3 length equals 16 residues. CDR1 and CDR2 from the germline V gene are DFQATT and SNEGSKA (reference sequence). The ends lost 2 bases at V and 5 bases at J; junction bases unmatched: 11. CDR3 coding DNA: TGCAGTGCTAGATTCTTGAGACCAGCGGGGGGAGATACGCAGTATTTT. As protein: CSARFLRPAGGDTQYF.

This clonotype was recorded at least ten times. This chain joins TRBV28 and TRBJ1-5, with a tentative D call TRBD1 (5 bases). V lost 7 bases, J lost 1 base, and 14 bases lay in between. The CDR3 loop spans 15 amino acids. CDR1 is MDHEN, CDR2 SYDVKM, per germline. The DNA of the CDR3 is TGTGCCAGCACTTCCTCCCGGGGGAGCAATCAGCCCCAGCATTTT. This gives the protein CASTSSRGSNQPQHF.

Many counts were recorded for this clonotype. The V gene is TRBV13, the J gene TRBJ1-4, with D unclear. CDR3 length: 13 residues. V was clipped by 5 bases and J by 6 bases, with 10 bases between them. In germline, CDR1 is PRHDT, CDR2 FYEKMQ (reference sequence). The CDR3 DNA sequence: TGTGCCAGCAGCCTATCCGGCGATGAAAAACTGTTTTTT. It codes for CASSLSGDEKLFF.

This clonotype appeared many times. The gene calls are TRBV5-1 and TRBJ1-1; tentative D call: TRBD1 (5 bases). CDR1 is SGHRS, CDR2 YFSETQ, per germline. CDR3 length: 14 residues. Trimming shortened V by 4 bases and J by 1 base, and 11 bases separated the two germline ends. The CDR3 here is CASSATAKNTEAFF. The CDR3 coding sequence is TGCGCCAGCAGCGCGACAGCGAAGAACACTGAAGCTTTCTTT.

This clonotype was recorded at least ten times. V gene TRBV14 combines with J gene TRBJ2-1; D is perhaps TRBD1 (5 bases). Germline values: CDR1 SGHDN, CDR2 FVKESK. This CDR3 is built from 15 residues. Between the trimmed V and J ends, which lost 6 bases and 4 bases, there was a span of 16 bases. The CDR3 DNA reads as TGTGCCAGCAGTGGGGCTGGGTTACGGTACAATGAGCAGTTCTTC. Its protein product is CASSGAGLRYNEQFF.

This clonotype was seen repeatedly, ten times or more. This sequence joins TRBV14 and TRBJ2-3; 9 nucleotides agree with TRBD2. The CDR3 loop spans 17 amino acids. The trim removed 0 bases at V and 2 bases at J, leaving 6 bases unmatched. CDR1 SGHDN and CDR2 FVKESK come from the germline V gene. The CDR3 sequence: CASSQDWASGDTDTQYF. The CDR3 DNA reads as TGTGCCAGCAGCCAAGATTGGGCTAGCGGGGACACAGATACGCAGTATTTT.

The chain carries TRBV12-3 or TRBV12-4 and TRBJ2-2; 9 bases are a match to TRBD1. Germline trimming cut 5 bases from V and 2 bases from J; bases unmatched to any gene: 12. The CDR3 is made up of 18 amino acids. In nucleotides, the CDR3 is TGTGCCAGCAGTCTACAGGGGGCGCCGGGACTTAACACCGGGGAGCTGTTTTTT. Residues: CASSLQGAPGLNTGELFF.

In this sample, this clonotype turned up many times. V gene TRBV28 combines with J gene TRBJ2-5, with TRBD1 matching over 9 bases. Trimming cost V 6 bases and J 1 base; bases outside gene matches: 9. Germline V gives CDR1 MDHEN, CDR2 SYDVKM. The CDR3 is made up of 16 amino acids. This CDR3 is CASSLLRDRVQETQYF. In DNA, the CDR3 is TGTGCCAGCAGCCTACTCCGGGACAGGGTCCAAGAGACCCAGTACTTC.

In its sample, this clonotype was seen many times. The chain joins TRBV7-2 to TRBJ2-1; a weak D match, TRBD2 (5 bases). V lost 5 bases to trimming and J lost 0 bases, with 14 bases between them. CDR1 is SGHTA, CDR2 FQGNSA, per germline. The CDR3 is 16 amino acids. CDR3 protein: CASSVRRGNSYNEQFF. The CDR3 coding sequence is TGTGCCAGCAGCGTGCGCCGGGGTAACTCCTACAATGAGCAGTTCTTC.

This clonotype was detected only a few times. The chain employs TRBV20-1 and TRBJ2-3; the D gene is possibly TRBD1 (5 bases). The CDR3 extends over 18 amino acids. Germline V gives CDR1 DFQATT, CDR2 SNEGSKA (reference sequence). Trimming shortened V by 5 bases and J by 4 bases, and 28 bases separated the two germline ends. The CDR3 region is CSAGPTWGGPYAPDTQYF. CDR3 in DNA: TGCAGTGCTGGCCCGACTTGGGGCGGTCCTTATGCCCCAGATACGCAGTATTTT.

This clonotype was recorded at least ten times. This chain uses TRBV7-8 with TRBJ2-7; 9 positions agree with TRBD1. The ends lost 4 bases at V and 5 bases at J; junction bases unmatched: 15. The CDR3 runs to 17 residues. The germline V gene encodes CDR1 SGHVS and CDR2 FQNEAQ. The CDR3 loop is CASSSWGQGAYQNEQYF. For the CDR3, the DNA is TGTGCCAGCAGCTCTTGGGGACAGGGTGCATACCAGAACGAGCAGTACTTC.